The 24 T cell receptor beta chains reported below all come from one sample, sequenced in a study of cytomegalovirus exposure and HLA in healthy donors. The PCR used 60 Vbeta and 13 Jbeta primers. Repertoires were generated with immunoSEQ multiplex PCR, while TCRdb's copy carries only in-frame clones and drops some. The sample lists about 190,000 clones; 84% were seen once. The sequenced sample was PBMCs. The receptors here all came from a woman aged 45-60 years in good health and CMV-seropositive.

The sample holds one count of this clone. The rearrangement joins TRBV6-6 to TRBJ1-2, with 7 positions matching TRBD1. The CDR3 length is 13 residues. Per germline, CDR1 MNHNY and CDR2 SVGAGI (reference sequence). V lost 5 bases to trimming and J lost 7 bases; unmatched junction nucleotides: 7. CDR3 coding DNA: TGTGCCAGCAGTCTCGGACAGGAATTTGGCTACACCTTC. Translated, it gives CASSLGQEFGYTF.

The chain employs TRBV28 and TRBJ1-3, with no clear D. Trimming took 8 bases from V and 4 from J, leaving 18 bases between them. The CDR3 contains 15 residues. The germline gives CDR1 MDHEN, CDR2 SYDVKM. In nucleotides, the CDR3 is TGTGCCAGCGAATCGGATTACAGATACGGAAACACCATATATTTT. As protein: CASESDYRYGNTIYF.

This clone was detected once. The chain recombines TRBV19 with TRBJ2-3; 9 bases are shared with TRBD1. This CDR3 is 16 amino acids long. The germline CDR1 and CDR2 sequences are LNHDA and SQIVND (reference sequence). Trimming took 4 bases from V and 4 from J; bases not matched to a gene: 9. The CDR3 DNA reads TGTGCCAGTAGTAGGGGACAGGGTTTGAGGCCAGATACGCAGTATTTT. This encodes CASSRGQGLRPDTQYF.

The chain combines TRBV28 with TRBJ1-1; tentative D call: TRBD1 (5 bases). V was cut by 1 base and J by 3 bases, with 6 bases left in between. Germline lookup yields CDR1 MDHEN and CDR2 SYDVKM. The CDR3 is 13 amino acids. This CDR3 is CASSLSGYTEAFF. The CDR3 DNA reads TGTGCCAGCAGTTTATCAGGGTACACTGAAGCTTTCTTT.

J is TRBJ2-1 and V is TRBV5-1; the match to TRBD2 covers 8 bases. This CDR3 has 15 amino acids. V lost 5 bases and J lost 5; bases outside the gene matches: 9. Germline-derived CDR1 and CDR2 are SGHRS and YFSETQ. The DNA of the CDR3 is TGCGCCAGCAGATACGGGGGGGCCGGTGACAATGAGCAGTTCTTC. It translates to CASRYGGAGDNEQFF.

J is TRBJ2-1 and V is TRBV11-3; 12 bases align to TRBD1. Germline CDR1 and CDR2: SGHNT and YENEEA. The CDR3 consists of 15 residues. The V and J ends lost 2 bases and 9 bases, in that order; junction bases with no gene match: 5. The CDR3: CASSLPGQGASEQFF. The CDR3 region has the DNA TGTGCCAGCAGCTTACCGGGACAGGGGGCAAGTGAGCAGTTCTTC. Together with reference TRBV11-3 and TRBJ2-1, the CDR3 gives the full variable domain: EAGVVQSPRYKIIEKKQPVAFWCNPISGHNTLYWYLQNLGQGPELLIRYENEEAVDDSQLPKDRFSAERLKGVDSTLKIQPAELGDSAVYLCASSLPGQGASEQFFGPGTRLTVL.

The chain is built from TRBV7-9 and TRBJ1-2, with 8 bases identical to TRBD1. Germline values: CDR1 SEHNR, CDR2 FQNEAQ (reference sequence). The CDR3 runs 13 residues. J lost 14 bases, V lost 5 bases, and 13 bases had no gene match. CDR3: CASSTGQALFDTF. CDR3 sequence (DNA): TGTGCCAGCAGCACGGGACAGGCGCTGTTCGATACCTTC. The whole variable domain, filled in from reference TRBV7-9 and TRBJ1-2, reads DTGVSQNPRHKITKRGQNVTFRCDPISEHNRLYWYRQTLGQGPEFLTYFQNEAQLEKSRLLSDRFSAERPKGSFSTLEIQRTEQGDSAMYLCASSTGQALFDTFGSGTRLTVV.

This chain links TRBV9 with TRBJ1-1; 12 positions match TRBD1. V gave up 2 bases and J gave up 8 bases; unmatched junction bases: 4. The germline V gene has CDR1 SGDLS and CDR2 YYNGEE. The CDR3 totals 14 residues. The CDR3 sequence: CASSVTGTGGEAFF. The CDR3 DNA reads TGTGCCAGCAGCGTCACCGGGACAGGGGGCGAAGCTTTCTTT. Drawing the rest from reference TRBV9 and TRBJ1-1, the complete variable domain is DSGVTQTPKHLITATGQRVTLRCSPRSGDLSVYWYQQSLDQGLQFLIQYYNGEERAKGNILERFSAQQFPDLHSELNLSSLELGDSALYFCASSVTGTGGEAFFGQGTRLTVV.

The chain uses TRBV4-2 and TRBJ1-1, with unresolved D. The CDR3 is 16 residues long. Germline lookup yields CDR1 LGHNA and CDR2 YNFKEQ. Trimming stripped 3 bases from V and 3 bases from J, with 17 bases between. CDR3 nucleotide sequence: TGTGCCAGCAGCCAGTATCCGGCGGGGATGCACACTGAAGCTTTCTTT. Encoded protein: CASSQYPAGMHTEAFF.

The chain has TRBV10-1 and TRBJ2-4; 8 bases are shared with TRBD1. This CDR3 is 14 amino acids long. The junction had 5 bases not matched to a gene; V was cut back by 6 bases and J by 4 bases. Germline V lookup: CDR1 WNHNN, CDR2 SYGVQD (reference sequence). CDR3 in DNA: TGCGCCAGCAGAAGTCAGGGGGCGAAAAACATTCAGTACTTC. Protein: CASRSQGAKNIQYF.

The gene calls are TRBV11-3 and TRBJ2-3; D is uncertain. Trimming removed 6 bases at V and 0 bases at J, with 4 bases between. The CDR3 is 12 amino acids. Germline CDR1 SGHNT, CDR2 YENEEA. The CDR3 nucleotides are TGTGCCAGCAGTCGTAGCACAGATACGCAGTATTTT. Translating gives CASSRSTDTQYF.

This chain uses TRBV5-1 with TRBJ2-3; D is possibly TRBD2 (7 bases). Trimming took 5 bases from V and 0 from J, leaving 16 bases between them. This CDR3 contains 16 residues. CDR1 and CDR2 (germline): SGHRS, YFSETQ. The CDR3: CASSLGGAGSTDTQYF. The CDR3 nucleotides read TGCGCCAGCAGTCTAGGGGGGGCCGGTAGCACAGATACGCAGTATTTT.

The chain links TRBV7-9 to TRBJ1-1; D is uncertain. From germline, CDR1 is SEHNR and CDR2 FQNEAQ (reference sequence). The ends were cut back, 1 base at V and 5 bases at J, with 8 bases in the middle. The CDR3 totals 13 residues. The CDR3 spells CASSLGSSTEAFF. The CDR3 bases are TGTGCCAGCAGCTTAGGGTCCAGTACTGAAGCTTTCTTT.

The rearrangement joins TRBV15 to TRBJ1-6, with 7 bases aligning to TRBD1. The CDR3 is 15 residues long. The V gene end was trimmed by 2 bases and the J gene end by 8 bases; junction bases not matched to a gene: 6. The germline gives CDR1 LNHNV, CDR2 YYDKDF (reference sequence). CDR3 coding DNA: TGTGCCACCAGCAGAACCCGGGACAGTCATTCACCCCTCCACTTT. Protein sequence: CATSRTRDSHSPLHF. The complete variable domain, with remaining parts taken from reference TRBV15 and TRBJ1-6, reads DAMVIQNPRYQVTQFGKPVTLSCSQTLNHNVMYWYQQKSSQAPKLLFHYYDKDFNNEADTPDNFQSRRPNTSFCFLDIRSPGLGDTAMYLCATSRTRDSHSPLHFGNGTRLTVT.

CDR3 nucleotide sequence: TGTGCCAGCAGTGAAGCAGCTACTCTCTACGAGCAGTACTTC. It specifies CASSEAATLYEQYF. The rearrangement uses TRBV2 and TRBJ2-7; D not resolved. CDR3 length equals 14 residues. V was clipped by 0 bases and J by 3 bases, with 9 bases between them. CDR1 is SNHLY, CDR2 FYNNEI, per germline.

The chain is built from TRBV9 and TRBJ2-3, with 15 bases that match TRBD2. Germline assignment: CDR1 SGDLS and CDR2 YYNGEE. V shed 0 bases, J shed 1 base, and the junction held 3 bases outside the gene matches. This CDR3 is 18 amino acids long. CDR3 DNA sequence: TGTGCCAGCAGCGTAGGGACTAGCGGGGGGGCGGGCACAGATACGCAGTATTTT. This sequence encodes CASSVGTSGGAGTDTQYF.

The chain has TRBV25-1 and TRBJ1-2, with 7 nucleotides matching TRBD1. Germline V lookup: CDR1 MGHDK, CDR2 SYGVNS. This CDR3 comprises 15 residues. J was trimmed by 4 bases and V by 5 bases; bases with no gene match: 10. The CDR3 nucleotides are TGTGCCAGCAGTATTACGACAGGGCCCACCTATGGCTACACCTTC. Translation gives CASSITTGPTYGYTF.

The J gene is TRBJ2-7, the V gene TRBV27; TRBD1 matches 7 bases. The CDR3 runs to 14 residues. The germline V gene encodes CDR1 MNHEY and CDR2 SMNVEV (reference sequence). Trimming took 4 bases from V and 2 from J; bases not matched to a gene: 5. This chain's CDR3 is CASSSTGWPYEQYF. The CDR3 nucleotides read TGTGCCAGCAGTTCGACAGGGTGGCCCTACGAGCAGTACTTC.

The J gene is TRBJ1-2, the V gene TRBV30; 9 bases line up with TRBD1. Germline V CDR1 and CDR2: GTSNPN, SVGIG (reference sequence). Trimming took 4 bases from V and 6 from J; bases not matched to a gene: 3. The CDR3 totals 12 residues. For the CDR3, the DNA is TGTGCCTGGACCGGGACAGGGCATGGCTACACCTTC. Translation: CAWTGTGHGYTF.

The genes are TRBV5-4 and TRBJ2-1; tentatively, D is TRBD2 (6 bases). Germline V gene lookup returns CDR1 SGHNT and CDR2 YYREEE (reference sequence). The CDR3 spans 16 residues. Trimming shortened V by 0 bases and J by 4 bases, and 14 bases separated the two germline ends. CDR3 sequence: CASSLGGDSTYNEQFF. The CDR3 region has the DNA TGTGCCAGCAGCTTGGGTGGGGACTCCACGTACAATGAGCAGTTCTTC.

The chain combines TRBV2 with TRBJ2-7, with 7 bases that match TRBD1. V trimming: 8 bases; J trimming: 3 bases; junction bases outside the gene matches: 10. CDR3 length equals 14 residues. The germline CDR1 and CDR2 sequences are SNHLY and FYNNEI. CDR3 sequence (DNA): TGTGCCAGCCGAAGGGAAGGGGGCAACTACGAGCAGTACTTC. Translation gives CASRREGGNYEQYF.

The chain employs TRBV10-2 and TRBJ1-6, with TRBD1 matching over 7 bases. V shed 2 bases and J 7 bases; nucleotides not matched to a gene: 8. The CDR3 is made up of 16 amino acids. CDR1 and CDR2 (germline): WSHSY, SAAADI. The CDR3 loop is CASSENLGQPNSPLHF. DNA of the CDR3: TGCGCCAGCAGTGAGAACTTGGGACAGCCCAATTCACCCCTCCACTTT.

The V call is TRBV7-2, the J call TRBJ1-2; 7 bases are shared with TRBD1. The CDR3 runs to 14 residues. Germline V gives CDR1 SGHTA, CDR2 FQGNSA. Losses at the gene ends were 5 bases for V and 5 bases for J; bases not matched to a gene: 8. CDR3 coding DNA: TGTGCCAGCAGCCCAGGGGGGCGCGGGTATGGCTACACCTTC. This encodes CASSPGGRGYGYTF.

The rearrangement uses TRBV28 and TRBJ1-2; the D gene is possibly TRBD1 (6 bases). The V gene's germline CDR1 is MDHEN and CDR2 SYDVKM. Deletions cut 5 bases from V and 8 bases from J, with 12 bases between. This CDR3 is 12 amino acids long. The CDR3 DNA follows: TGTGCCAGCAGTACAGGGTTGGGAGGCTACACCTTC. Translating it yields CASSTGLGGYTF.